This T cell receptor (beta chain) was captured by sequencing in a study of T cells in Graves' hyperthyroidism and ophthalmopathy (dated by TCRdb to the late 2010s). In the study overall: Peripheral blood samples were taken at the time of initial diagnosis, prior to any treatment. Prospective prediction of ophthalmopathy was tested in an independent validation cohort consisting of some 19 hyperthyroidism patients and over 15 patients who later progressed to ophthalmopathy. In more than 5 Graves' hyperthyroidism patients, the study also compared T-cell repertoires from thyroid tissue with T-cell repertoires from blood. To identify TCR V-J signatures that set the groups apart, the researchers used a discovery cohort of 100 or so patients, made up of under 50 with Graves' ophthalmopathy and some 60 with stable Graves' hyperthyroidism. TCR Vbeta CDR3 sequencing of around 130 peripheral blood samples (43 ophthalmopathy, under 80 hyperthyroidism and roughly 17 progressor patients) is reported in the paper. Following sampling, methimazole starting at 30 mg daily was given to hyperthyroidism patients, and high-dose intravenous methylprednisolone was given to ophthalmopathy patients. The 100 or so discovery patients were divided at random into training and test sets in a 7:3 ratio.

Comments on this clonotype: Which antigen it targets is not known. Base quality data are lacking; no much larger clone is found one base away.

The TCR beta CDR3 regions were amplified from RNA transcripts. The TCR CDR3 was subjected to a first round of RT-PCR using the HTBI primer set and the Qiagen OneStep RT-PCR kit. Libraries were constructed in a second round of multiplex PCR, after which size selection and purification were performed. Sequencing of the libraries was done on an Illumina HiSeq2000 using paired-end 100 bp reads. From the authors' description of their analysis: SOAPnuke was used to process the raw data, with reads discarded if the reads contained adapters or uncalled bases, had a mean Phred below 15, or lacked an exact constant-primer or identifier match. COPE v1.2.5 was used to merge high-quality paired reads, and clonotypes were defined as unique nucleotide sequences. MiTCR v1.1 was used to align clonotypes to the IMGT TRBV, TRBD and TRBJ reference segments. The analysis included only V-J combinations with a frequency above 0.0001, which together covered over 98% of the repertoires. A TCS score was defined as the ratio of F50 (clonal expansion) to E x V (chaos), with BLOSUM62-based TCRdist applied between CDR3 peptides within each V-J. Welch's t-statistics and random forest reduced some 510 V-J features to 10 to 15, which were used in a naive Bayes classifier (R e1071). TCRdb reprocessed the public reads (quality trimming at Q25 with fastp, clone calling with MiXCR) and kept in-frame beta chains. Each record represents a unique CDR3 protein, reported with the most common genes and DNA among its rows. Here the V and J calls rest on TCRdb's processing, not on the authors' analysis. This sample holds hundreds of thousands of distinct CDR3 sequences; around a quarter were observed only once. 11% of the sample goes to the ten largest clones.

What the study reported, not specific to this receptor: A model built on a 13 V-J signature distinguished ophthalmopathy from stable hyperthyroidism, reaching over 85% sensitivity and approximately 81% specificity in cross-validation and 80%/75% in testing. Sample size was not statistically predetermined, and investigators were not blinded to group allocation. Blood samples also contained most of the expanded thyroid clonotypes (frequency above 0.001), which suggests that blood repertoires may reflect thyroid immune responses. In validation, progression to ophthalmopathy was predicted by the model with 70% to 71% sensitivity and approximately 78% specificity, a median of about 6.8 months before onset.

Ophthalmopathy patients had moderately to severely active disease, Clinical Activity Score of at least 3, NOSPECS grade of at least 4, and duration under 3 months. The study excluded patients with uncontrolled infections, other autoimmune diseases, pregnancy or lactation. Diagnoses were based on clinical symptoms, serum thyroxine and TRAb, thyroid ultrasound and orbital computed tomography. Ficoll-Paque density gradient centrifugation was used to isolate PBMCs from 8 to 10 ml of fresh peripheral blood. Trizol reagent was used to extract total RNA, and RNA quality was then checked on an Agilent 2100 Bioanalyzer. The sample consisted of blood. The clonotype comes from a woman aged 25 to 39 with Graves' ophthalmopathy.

The nucleotides are TGTGCCAGCTCACCAAGCAGGCGAAACCCTAACTATGGCTACACCTTC. Translated, it gives CASSPSRRNPNYGYTF. Recombination connected TRBV18 to TRBJ1-2, with the D segment identity uncertain. Deletion took 2 bases off V and 0 bases off J, with a span of 13 bases between the germline ends. Measured from the cysteine to the phenylalanine, the CDR3 is 16 residues long. The CDR3 DNA has 48 bases and is translated from base 1. Taken from the germline V gene, the CDR1 and CDR2 loops are KGHSH and LQKENI.